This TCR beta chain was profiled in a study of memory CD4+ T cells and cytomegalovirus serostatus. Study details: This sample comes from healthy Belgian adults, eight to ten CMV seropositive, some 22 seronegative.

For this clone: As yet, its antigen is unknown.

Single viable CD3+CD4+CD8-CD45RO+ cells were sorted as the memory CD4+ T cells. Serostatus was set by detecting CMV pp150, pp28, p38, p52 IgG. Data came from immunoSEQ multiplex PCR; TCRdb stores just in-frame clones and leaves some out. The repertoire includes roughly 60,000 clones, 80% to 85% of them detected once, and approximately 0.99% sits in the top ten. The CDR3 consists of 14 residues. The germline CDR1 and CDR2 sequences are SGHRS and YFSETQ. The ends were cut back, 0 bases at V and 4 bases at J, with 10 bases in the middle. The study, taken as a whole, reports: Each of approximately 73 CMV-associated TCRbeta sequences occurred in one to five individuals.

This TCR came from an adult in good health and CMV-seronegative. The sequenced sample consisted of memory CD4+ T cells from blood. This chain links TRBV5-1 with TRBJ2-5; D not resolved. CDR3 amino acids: CASSLGGPPETQYF. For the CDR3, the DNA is TGCGCCAGCAGCTTGGGAGGCCCCCCAGAGACCCAGTACTTC.